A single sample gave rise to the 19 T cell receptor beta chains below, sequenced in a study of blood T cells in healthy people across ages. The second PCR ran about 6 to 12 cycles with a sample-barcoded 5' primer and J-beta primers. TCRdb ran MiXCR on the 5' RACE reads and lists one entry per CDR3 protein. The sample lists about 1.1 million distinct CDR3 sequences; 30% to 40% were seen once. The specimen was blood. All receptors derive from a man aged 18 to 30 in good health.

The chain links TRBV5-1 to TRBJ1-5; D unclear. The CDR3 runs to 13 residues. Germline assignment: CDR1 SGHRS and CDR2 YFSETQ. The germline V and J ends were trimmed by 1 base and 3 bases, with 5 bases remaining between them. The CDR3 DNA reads TGCGCCAGCAGCTTGTCTTACAATCAGCCCCAGCATTTT. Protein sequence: CASSLSYNQPQHF.

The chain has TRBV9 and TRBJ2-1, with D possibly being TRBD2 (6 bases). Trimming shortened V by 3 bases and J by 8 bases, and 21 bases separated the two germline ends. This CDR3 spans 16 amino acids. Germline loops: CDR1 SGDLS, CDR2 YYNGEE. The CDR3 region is CASSGLRLGGGDEQFF. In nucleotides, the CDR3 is TGTGCCAGCAGCGGACTTAGACTAGGAGGTGGGGATGAGCAGTTCTTC.

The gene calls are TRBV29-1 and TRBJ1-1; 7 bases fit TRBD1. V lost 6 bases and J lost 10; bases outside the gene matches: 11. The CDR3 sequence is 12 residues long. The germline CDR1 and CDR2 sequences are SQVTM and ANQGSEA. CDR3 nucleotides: TGCAGCGTCCCATTTGACAGGGATAGAGCTTTCTTT. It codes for CSVPFDRDRAFF.

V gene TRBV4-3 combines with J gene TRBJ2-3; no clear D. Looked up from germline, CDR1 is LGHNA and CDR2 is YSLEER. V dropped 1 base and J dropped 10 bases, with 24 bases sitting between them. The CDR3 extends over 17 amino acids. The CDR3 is CASSQGLLGLHLAPQYF. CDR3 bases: TGCGCCAGCAGCCAAGGCCTCCTAGGGCTACACCTCGCCCCGCAGTATTTT.

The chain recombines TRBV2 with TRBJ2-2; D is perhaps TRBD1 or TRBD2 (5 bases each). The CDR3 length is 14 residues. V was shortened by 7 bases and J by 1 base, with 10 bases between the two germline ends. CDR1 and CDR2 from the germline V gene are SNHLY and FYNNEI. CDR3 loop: CASKGTLNTGELFF. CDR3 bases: TGTGCCAGCAAAGGGACCCTGAACACCGGGGAGCTGTTTTTT.

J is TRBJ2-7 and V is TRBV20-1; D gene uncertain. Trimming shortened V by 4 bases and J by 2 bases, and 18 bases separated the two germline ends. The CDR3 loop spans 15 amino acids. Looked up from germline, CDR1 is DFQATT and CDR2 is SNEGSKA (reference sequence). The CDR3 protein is CSAKFAGAGTYEQYF. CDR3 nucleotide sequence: TGCAGTGCTAAATTTGCCGGCGCAGGAACCTACGAGCAGTACTTC.

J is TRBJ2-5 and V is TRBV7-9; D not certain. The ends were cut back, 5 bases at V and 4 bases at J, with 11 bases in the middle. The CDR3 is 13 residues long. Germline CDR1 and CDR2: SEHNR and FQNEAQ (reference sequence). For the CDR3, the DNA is TGTGCCAGCAGCCCACAAATAGGAGAGACCCAGTACTTC. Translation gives CASSPQIGETQYF.

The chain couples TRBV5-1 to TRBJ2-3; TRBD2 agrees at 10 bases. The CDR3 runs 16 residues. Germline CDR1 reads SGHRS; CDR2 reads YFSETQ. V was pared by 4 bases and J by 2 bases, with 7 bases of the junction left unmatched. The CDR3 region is CASSPPSGGYTDTQYF. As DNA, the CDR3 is TGCGCCAGCAGCCCGCCTAGCGGGGGTTACACAGATACGCAGTATTTT.

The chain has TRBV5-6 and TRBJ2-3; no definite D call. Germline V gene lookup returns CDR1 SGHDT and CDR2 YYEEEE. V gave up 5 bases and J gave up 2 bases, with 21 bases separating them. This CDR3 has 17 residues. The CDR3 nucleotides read TGTGCCAGCAGTTTTGTGCGGATAGATGTTAACACAGATACGCAGTATTTT. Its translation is CASSFVRIDVNTDTQYF.

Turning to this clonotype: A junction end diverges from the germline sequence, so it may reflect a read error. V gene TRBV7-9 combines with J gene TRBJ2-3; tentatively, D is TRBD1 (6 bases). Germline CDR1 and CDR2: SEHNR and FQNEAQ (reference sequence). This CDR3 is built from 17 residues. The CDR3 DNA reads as TGTGTCAGCAGCTTAGGGACAATTCCTCTTGACACAGATACGCAGTATTTT. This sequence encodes CVSSLGTIPLDTDTQYF.

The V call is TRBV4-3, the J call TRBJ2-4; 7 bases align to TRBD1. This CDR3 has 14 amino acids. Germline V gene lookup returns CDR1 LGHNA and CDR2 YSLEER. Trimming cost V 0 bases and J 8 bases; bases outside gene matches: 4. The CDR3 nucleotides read TGCGCCAGCAGCCAAGAGTGGCAGGGGGACATTCAGTACTTC. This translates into CASSQEWQGDIQYF.

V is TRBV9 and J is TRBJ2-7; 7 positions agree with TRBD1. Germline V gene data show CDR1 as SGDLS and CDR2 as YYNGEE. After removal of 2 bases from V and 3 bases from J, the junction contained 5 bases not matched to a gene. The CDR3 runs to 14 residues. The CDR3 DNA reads TGTGCCAGCAGCGTGTCGGGACAGTTCTACGAGCAGTACTTC. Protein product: CASSVSGQFYEQYF.

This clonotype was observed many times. Here the CDR3 DNA reads TGTGCCAGCAGCCGGAACAGCGGGGGGAGCTCCTACAATGAGCAGTTCTTC. This gives the protein CASSRNSGGSSYNEQFF. J is TRBJ2-1 and V is TRBV6-6, with 9 bases identical to TRBD2. Trimming cost V 6 bases and J 0 bases; bases outside gene matches: 9. CDR1 MNHNY and CDR2 SVGAGI come from the germline V gene (reference sequence). CDR3 length equals 17 residues.

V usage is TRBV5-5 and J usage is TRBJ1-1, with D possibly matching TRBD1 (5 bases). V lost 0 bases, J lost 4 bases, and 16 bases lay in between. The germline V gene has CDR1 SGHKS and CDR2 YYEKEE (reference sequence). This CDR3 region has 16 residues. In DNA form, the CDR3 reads TGTGCCAGCAGCTTGGCTTTGAGGGGCCTGAGCACTGAAGCTTTCTTT. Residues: CASSLALRGLSTEAFF.

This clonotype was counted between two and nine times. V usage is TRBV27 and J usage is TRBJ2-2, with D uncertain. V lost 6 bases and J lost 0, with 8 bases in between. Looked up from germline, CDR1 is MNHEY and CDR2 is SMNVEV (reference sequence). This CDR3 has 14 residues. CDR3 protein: CASRTFANTGELFF. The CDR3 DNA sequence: TGTGCCAGCAGGACTTTCGCGAACACCGGGGAGCTGTTTTTT.

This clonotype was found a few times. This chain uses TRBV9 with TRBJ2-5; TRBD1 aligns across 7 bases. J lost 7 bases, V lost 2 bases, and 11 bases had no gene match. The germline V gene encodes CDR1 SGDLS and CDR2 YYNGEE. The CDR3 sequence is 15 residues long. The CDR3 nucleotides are TGTGCCAGCAGCGTTGCAGAGGGGGCCCTAGTGACCCAGTACTTC. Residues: CASSVAEGALVTQYF.

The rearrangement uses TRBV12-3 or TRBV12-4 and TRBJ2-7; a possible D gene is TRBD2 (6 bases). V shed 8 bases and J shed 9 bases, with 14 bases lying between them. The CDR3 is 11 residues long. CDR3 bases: TGTGCCAGCGCCGTCGGGGGACGGCAGTACTTC. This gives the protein CASAVGGRQYF.

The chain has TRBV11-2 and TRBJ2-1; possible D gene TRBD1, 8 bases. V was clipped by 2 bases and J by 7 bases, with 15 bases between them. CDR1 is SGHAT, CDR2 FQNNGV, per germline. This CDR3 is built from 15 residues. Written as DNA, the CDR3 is TGTGCCAGCAGCTTAACAGGGGGGGGTCCAAATGAGCAGTTCTTC. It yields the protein CASSLTGGGPNEQFF.

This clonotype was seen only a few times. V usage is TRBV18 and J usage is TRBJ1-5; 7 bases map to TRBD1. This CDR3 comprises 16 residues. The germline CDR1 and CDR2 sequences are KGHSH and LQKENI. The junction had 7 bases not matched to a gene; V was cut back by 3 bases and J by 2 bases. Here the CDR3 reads CASSPTGTYGNQPQHF. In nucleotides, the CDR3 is TGTGCCAGCTCACCGACAGGGACCTATGGCAATCAGCCCCAGCATTTT.